This TCR beta chain was sequenced in a study of T cell responses to AZD1222 COVID-19 vaccine. Assay used: immunoSEQ multiplex PCR; TCRdb lists only in-frame clones, some missing. The sample records 90,000 to 120,000 clones, approximately 93% being singletons. CDR3 size: 16 residues. Per germline, CDR1 SGHRS and CDR2 YFSETQ. The V end lost 0 bases, the J end lost 1 base, and 13 bases lay between the germline ends. The specimen was peripheral blood, collected on day 0 of AZD1222 vaccination. The V call is TRBV5-1, the J call TRBJ2-5; tentative D call: TRBD2 (7 bases). The receptor was isolated from an adult in good health. CDR3 bases: TGCGCCAGCAGCTTGGCTGTGGGAGGGGGCCAAGAGACCCAGTACTTC. Translating it yields CASSLAVGGGQETQYF.